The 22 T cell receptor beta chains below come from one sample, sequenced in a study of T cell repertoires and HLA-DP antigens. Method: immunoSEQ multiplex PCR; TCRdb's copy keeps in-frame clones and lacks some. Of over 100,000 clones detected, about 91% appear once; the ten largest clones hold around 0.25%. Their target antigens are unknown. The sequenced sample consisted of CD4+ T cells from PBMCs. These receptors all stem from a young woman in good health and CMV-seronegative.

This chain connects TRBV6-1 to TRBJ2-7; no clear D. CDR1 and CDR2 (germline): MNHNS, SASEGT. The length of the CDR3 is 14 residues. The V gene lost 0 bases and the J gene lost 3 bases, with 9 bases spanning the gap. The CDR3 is CASSEARRSYEQYV. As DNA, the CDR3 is TGTGCCAGCAGTGAAGCGAGACGGAGCTACGAGCAGTACGTC.

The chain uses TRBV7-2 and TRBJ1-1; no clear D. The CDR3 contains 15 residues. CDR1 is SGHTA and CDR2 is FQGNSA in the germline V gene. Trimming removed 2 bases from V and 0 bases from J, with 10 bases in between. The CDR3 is CASSLLLSVNTEAFF. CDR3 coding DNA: TGTGCCAGCAGCTTATTGCTCTCTGTGAACACTGAAGCTTTCTTT.

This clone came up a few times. CDR3 amino acids: CASSTLAGGSYNEQFF. As DNA, the CDR3 is TGTGCCAGCAGCACCTTAGCGGGAGGCTCCTACAATGAGCAGTTCTTC. The chain uses TRBV5-5 and TRBJ2-1; 10 positions match TRBD2. The germline V gene encodes CDR1 SGHKS and CDR2 YYEKEE (reference sequence). With V trimmed by 4 bases and J by 0 bases, 4 bases remained unmatched. The CDR3 consists of 16 residues. Using reference TRBV5-5 and TRBJ2-1 for the parts outside the CDR3, the full variable domain is DAGVTQSPTHLIKTRGQQVTLRCSPISGHKSVSWYQQVLGQGPQFIFQYYEKEERGRGNFPDRFSARQFPNYSSELNVNALLLGDSALYLCASSTLAGGSYNEQFFGPGTRLTVL.

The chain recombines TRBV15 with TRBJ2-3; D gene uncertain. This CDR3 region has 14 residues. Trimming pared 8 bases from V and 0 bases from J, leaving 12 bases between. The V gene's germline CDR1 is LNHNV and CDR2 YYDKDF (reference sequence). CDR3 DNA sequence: TGTGCCACCGTCCGTGAAACTAGCACAGATACGCAGTATTTT. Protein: CATVRETSTDTQYF.

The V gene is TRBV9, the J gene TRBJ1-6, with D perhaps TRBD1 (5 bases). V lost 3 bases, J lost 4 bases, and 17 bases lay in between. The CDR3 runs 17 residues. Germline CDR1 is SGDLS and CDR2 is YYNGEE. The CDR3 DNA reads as TGTGCCAGCAGCGCCCGGAAGGGGCTAGGTTATAATTCACCCCTCCACTTT. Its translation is CASSARKGLGYNSPLHF.

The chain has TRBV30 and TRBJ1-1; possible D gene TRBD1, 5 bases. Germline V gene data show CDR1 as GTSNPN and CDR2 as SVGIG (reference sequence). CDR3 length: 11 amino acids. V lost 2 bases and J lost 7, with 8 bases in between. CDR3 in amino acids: CAWSRGIEAFF. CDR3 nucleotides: TGTGCCTGGAGTAGGGGAATTGAAGCTTTCTTT.

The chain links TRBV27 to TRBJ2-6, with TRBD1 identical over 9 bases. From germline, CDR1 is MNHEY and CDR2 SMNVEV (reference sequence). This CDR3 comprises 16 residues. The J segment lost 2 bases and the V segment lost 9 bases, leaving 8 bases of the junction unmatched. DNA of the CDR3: TGTGCCAGTTTCGGGACAGGGAGGGCTGGGGCCAACGTCCTGACTTTC. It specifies CASFGTGRAGANVLTF.

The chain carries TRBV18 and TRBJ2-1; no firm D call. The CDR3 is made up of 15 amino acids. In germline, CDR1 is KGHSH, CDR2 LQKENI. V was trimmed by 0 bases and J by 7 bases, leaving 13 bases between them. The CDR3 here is CASSPPGSLGNEQFF. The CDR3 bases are TGTGCCAGCTCACCACCAGGGTCCCTGGGAAATGAGCAGTTCTTC.

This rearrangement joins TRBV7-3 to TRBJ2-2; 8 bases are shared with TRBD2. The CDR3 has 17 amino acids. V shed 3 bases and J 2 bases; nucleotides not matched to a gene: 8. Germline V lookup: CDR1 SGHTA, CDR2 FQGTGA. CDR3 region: CASSFRSGGLNTGELFF. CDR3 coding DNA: TGTGCCAGCAGCTTTCGAAGCGGGGGCCTAAACACCGGGGAGCTGTTTTTT.

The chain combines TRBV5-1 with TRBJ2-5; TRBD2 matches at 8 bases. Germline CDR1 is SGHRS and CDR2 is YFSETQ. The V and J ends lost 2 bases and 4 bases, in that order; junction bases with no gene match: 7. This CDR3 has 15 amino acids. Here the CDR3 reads CASSFTAGEGETQYF. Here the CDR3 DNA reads TGCGCCAGCAGCTTTACAGCGGGAGAGGGAGAGACCCAGTACTTC.

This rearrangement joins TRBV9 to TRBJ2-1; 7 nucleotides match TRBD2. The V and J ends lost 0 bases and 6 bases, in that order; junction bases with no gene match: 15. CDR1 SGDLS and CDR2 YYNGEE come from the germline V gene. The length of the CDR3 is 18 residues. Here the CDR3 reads CASSVAQASWGGVNEQFF. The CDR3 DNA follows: TGTGCCAGCAGCGTAGCTCAGGCATCCTGGGGAGGGGTCAATGAGCAGTTCTTC. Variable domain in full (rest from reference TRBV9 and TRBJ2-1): DSGVTQTPKHLITATGQRVTLRCSPRSGDLSVYWYQQSLDQGLQFLIQYYNGEERAKGNILERFSAQQFPDLHSELNLSSLELGDSALYFCASSVAQASWGGVNEQFFGPGTRLTVL.

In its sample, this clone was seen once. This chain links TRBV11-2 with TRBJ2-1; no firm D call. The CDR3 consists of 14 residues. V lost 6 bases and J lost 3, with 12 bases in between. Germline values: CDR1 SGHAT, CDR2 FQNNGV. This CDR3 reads CASSSIRVYNEQFF. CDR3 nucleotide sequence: TGTGCCAGCAGTTCGATTAGGGTCTACAATGAGCAGTTCTTC.

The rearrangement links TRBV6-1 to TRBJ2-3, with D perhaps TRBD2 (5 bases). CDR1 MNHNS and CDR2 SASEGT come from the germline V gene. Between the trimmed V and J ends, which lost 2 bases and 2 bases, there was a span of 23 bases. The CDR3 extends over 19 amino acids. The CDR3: CASSETGGLITLLTDTQYF. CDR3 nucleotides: TGTGCCAGCAGTGAAACCGGCGGGTTGATTACCCTACTCACAGATACGCAGTATTTT.

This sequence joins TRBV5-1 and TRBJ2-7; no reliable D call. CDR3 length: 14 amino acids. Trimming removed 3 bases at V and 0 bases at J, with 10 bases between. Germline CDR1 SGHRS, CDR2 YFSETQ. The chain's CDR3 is CASSSDILSYEQYF. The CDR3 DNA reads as TGCGCCAGCAGCTCTGACATCCTCTCCTACGAGCAGTACTTC.

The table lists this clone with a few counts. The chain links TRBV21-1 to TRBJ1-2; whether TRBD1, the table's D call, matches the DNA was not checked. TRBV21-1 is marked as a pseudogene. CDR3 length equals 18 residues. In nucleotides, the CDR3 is TGTGCCAGCAGCAAGGAGGTGACAGGCGGCCAAGCTAACTATGGCTACACCTTC. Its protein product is CASSKEVTGGQANYGYTF.

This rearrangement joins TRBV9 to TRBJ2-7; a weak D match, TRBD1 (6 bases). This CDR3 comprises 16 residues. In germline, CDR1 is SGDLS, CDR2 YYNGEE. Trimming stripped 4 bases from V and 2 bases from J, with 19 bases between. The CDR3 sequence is CASSPRQSGDPYEQYF. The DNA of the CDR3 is TGTGCCAGCAGCCCCCGACAATCAGGGGATCCCTACGAGCAGTACTTC.

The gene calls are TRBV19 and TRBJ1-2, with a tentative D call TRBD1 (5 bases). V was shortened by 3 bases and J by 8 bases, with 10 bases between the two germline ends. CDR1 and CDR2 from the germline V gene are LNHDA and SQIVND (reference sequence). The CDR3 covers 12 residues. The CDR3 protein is CASSIVRGGYTF. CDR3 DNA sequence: TGTGCCAGTAGTATTGTTAGGGGCGGCTACACCTTC.

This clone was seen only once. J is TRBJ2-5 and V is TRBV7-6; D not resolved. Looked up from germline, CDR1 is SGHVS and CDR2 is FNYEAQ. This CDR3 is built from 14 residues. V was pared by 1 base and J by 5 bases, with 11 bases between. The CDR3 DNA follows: TGTGCCAGCAGCTTAGGAACCGAAGTGGAGACCCAGTACTTC. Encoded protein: CASSLGTEVETQYF.

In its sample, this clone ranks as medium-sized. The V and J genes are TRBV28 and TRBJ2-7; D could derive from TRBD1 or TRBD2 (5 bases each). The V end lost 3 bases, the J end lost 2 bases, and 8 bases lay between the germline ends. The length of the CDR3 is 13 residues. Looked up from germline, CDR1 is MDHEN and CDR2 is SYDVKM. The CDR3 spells CASSLQGAYEQYV. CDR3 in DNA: TGTGCCAGCAGTTTGCAGGGAGCCTACGAGCAGTACGTC.

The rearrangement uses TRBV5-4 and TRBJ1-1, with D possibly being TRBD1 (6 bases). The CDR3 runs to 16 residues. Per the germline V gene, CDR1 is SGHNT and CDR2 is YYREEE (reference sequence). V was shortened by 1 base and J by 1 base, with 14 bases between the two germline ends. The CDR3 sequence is CASSLLSGVPNTEAFF. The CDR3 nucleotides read TGTGCCAGCAGCTTGTTGTCAGGGGTTCCGAACACTGAAGCTTTCTTT. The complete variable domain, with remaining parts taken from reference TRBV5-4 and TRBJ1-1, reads ETGVTQSPTHLIKTRGQQVTLRCSSQSGHNTVSWYQQALGQGPQFIFQYYREEENGRGNFPPRFSGLQFPNYSSELNVNALELDDSALYLCASSLLSGVPNTEAFFGQGTRLTVV.

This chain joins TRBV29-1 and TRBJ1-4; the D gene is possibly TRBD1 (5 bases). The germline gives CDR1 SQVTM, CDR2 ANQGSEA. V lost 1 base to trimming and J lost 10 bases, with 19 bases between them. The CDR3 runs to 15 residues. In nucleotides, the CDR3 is TGCAGCGTTGAAGTTGCCGACGGGGGGGTTGGAAAACTGTTTTTT. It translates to CSVEVADGGVGKLFF.

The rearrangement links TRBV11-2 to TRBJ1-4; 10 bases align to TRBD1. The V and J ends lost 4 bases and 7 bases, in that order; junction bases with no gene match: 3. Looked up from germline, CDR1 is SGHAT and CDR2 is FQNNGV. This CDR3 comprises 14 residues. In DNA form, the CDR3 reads TGTGCCAGCAGCTGGGGGACAGGGGTTGAAAAACTGTTTTTT. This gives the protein CASSWGTGVEKLFF. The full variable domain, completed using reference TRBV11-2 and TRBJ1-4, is EAGVAQSPRYKIIEKRQSVAFWCNPISGHATLYWYQQILGQGPKLLIQFQNNGVVDDSQLPKDRFSAERLKGVDSTLKIQPAKLEDSAVYLCASSWGTGVEKLFFGSGTQLSVL.